One sample yielded the 20 T cell receptor beta chains listed below, sequenced in a study of STAT5B mutations in CD4+ large granular lymphocyte leukemia. Using immunoSEQ multiplex PCR, the repertoire was profiled, and TCRdb retains in-frame clones only, with some absent. The sample lists tens of thousands of clones, 81% occurring once. The sequencing sample was made of CD4+ T cells from blood buffy coats. The receptors were gathered from a human donor in good health.

The J gene is TRBJ1-3, the V gene TRBV2, with D possibly being TRBD1 (6 bases). From germline, CDR1 is SNHLY and CDR2 FYNNEI. The CDR3 covers 15 residues. V shed 4 bases and J shed 0 bases, with 10 bases lying between them. In DNA form, the CDR3 reads TGTGCCAGCAGTGGACAGGTTAGCTCTGGAAACACCATATATTTT. Translating gives CASSGQVSSGNTIYF.

The chain links TRBV7-2 to TRBJ2-1; 7 nucleotides line up with TRBD2. V lost 5 bases to trimming and J lost 9 bases; unmatched junction nucleotides: 16. The CDR3 extends over 16 amino acids. The germline V gene has CDR1 SGHTA and CDR2 FQGNSA. CDR3 sequence (DNA): TGTGCCAGCAGCCCCCGAGTAGTGGGAGGGCCCTCTGAGCAGTTCTTC. It yields the protein CASSPRVVGGPSEQFF.

This clone occurred a few times. The V call is TRBV14, the J call TRBJ2-5; maybe TRBD2 (5 bases). Germline CDR1 SGHDN, CDR2 FVKESK. V gave up 1 base and J gave up 2 bases, with 11 bases separating them. This CDR3 spans 15 amino acids. This CDR3 is CASSQALGVQETQYF. CDR3 DNA sequence: TGTGCCAGCAGCCAAGCCCTCGGGGTACAAGAGACCCAGTACTTC.

V usage is TRBV5-1 and J usage is TRBJ2-5; 8 nucleotides match TRBD1. V lost 4 bases, J lost 1 base, and 3 bases stayed unmatched. The CDR3 is 14 residues long. Germline V gene sequence: CDR1 SGHRS, CDR2 YFSETQ. In DNA, the CDR3 is TGCGCCAGCAGCAAGGACAGGGCCCAAGAGACCCAGTACTTC. This encodes CASSKDRAQETQYF.

The V call is TRBV5-1, the J call TRBJ2-7, with a tentative D call TRBD1 (8 bases). Germline assignment: CDR1 SGHRS and CDR2 YFSETQ. V lost 4 bases, J lost 2 bases, and 16 bases lay in between. The CDR3 runs 15 residues. CDR3 nucleotides: TGCGCCAGCAGCCCGGGAGGACAGGGTACCTACGAGCAGTACTTC. This translates into CASSPGGQGTYEQYF.

The gene calls are TRBV5-1 and TRBJ2-1, with TRBD1 matching over 9 bases. Germline CDR1 reads SGHRS; CDR2 reads YFSETQ. The V gene end was trimmed by 5 bases and the J gene end by 4 bases; junction bases not matched to a gene: 7. This CDR3 is 15 amino acids long. For the CDR3, the DNA is TGCGCCAGCAGTCCCGGGACAGGGTATTACAATGAGCAGTTCTTC. Translating gives CASSPGTGYYNEQFF. Variable domain in full (rest from reference TRBV5-1 and TRBJ2-1): KAGVTQTPRYLIKTRGQQVTLSCSPISGHRSVSWYQQTPGQGLQFLFEYFSETQRNKGNFPGRFSGRQFSNSRSEMNVSTLELGDSALYLCASSPGTGYYNEQFFGPGTRLTVL.

Comment on this clone: An end of the junction differs from the germline gene, which may be a read error. The V call is TRBV4-1, the J call TRBJ2-5; D is ambiguous. CDR1 and CDR2 (germline): MGHRA, YSYEKL. The CDR3 sequence is 13 residues long. CDR3 amino acids: CASSQAQTETQYF. The CDR3 DNA reads as TGCGCCAGCAGTCAAGCCCAGACAGAGACCCAGTACTTC.

The chain employs TRBV7-6 and TRBJ1-4; D possibly corresponds to TRBD1 (5 bases). The CDR3 is 18 residues long. The germline CDR1 and CDR2 sequences are SGHVS and FNYEAQ. V was shortened by 0 bases and J by 0 bases, with 14 bases between the two germline ends. The CDR3 sequence is CASSLARRGEATNEKLFF. The DNA of the CDR3 is TGTGCCAGCAGCTTAGCGCGTCGGGGGGAAGCAACTAATGAAAAACTGTTTTTT. The whole variable domain, remainder taken from reference TRBV7-6 and TRBJ1-4, is GAGVSQSPRYKVTKRGQDVALRCDPISGHVSLYWYRQALGQGPEFLTYFNYEAQQDKSGLPNDRFSAERPEGSISTLTIQRTEQRDSAMYRCASSLARRGEATNEKLFFGSGTQLSVL.

The V gene is TRBV7-9, the J gene TRBJ2-5; the D gene is possibly TRBD1 (6 bases). The CDR3 has 14 residues. In germline, CDR1 is SEHNR, CDR2 FQNEAQ (reference sequence). The V gene lost 5 bases and the J gene lost 4 bases, with 14 bases spanning the gap. The CDR3 DNA sequence: TGTGCCAGCAGCCCAGGGGCACGGGGAGAGACCCAGTACTTC. This sequence encodes CASSPGARGETQYF.

J is TRBJ1-2 and V is TRBV6-1; perhaps TRBD1 as D (5 bases). Per germline, CDR1 MNHNS and CDR2 SASEGT. CDR3 size: 15 residues. V dropped 2 bases and J dropped 4 bases, with 14 bases sitting between them. CDR3 DNA: TGTGCCAGCAGTGAAAGGGGTCAGCCAACCTATGGCTACACCTTC. The encoded protein is CASSERGQPTYGYTF.

This clone was seen a few times. The chain carries TRBV6-5 and TRBJ1-6, with 10 bases lining up with TRBD1. Germline CDR1 and CDR2: MNHEY and SVGAGI. The V and J ends lost 6 bases and 7 bases, in that order; junction bases with no gene match: 6. CDR3 length: 15 residues. The CDR3 loop reads CASRPRDRGNSPLHF. As DNA, the CDR3 is TGTGCCAGCAGGCCCCGGGACAGGGGCAATTCACCCCTCCACTTT.

This chain joins TRBV9 and TRBJ2-5, with TRBD2 matching over 9 bases. The CDR3 has 16 residues. Germline V gives CDR1 SGDLS, CDR2 YYNGEE. V shed 4 bases and J 5 bases; nucleotides not matched to a gene: 12. CDR3 DNA: TGTGCCAGCAGCAGTATCGCGGGGGGGCCTTGGGAGACCCAGTACTTC. Amino acids: CASSSIAGGPWETQYF.

V usage is TRBV6-1 and J usage is TRBJ1-4, with unresolved D. Germline values: CDR1 MNHNS, CDR2 SASEGT. V was clipped by 0 bases and J by 4 bases, with 12 bases between them. This CDR3 region has 16 residues. The DNA of the CDR3 is TGTGCCAGCAGTGAAGCGCGGCAGCAGAGTAATGAAAAACTGTTTTTT. Amino acids: CASSEARQQSNEKLFF.

The rearrangement links TRBV5-5 to TRBJ1-2; D might be TRBD1 (5 bases). This CDR3 has 13 residues. V lost 3 bases and J lost 2, with 8 bases in between. The germline V gene has CDR1 SGHKS and CDR2 YYEKEE (reference sequence). CDR3 nucleotides: TGTGCCAGCAGCTCAGGGCAGAACTATGGCTACACCTTC. It yields the protein CASSSGQNYGYTF.

The V and J genes are TRBV25-1 and TRBJ1-4, with D maybe TRBD1 (5 bases). Trimming cost V 5 bases and J 7 bases, with 11 bases left between them. CDR1 and CDR2 from the germline V gene are MGHDK and SYGVNS. This CDR3 is 13 amino acids long. The CDR3 nucleotides read TGTGCCAGCAGTAGGGGTCAGGGTGAAAAACTGTTTTTT. It translates to CASSRGQGEKLFF.

V and J are TRBV5-1 and TRBJ2-5; D is unresolved. Per germline, CDR1 SGHRS and CDR2 YFSETQ. The CDR3 has 13 amino acids. Trimming took 4 bases from V and 0 from J, leaving 7 bases between them. CDR3 coding DNA: TGCGCCAGCAGCCGAGGAAACCAAGAGACCCAGTACTTC. Protein product: CASSRGNQETQYF.

The genes are TRBV19 and TRBJ2-5, with unresolved D. The CDR3 has 13 amino acids. V was trimmed by 6 bases and J by 5 bases, leaving 13 bases between them. Germline V gives CDR1 LNHDA, CDR2 SQIVND (reference sequence). CDR3 region: CASSHNPGETQYF. The CDR3 DNA is TGTGCCAGTAGCCACAACCCGGGTGAGACCCAGTACTTC.

The rearrangement links TRBV6-5 to TRBJ2-5; 11 bases fit TRBD2. This CDR3 has 15 amino acids. CDR1 is MNHEY, CDR2 SVGAGI, per germline. The V and J ends lost 4 bases and 4 bases, in that order; junction bases with no gene match: 5. The CDR3 loop reads CASSLAGGRGETQYF. In DNA form, the CDR3 reads TGTGCCAGCAGTTTAGCGGGGGGGCGGGGAGAGACCCAGTACTTC.

CDR3 region: CASSTRDGQETQYF. DNA of the CDR3: TGCGCCAGCAGCACCCGGGACGGCCAAGAGACCCAGTACTTC. V gene TRBV4-3 combines with J gene TRBJ2-5; TRBD1 or TRBD2 may be the D gene (5 bases each). Germline CDR1 reads LGHNA; CDR2 reads YSLEER. There are 14 residues in the CDR3. The V and J ends lost 5 bases and 1 base respectively, with 11 bases between them.

V and J are TRBV6-1 and TRBJ2-7; TRBD1 matches 8 bases. The CDR3 covers 14 residues. Germline V gene sequence: CDR1 MNHNS, CDR2 SASEGT. The V and J ends lost 6 bases and 1 base, in that order; junction bases with no gene match: 5. The CDR3 region is CASRATGGSYEQYF. The CDR3 region has the DNA TGTGCCAGCAGAGCAACAGGGGGGTCCTACGAGCAGTACTTC.